This TCR beta chain was found in a study of blood T cell repertoires in COVID-19. As for the study in general: Cohort 3 donors counted as recovered after two negative PCRs, clearance, or resolved symptoms. Nucleic acid was either cDNA or gDNA, and it came from T cells, B-cell-depleted T cells, or PBMCs.

The protocol was immunoSEQ multiplex PCR, while the TCRdb copy is restricted to in-frame clones and leaves out a portion. The profile shows under 200,000 clones, about 86% of them singletons. CDR1 SQVTM and CDR2 ANQGSEA come from the germline V gene. V was shortened by 6 bases and J by 3 bases, with 21 bases between the two germline ends. CDR3 length: 16 amino acids. The sample consisted of PBMCs or T cells enriched from blood (not recorded which). The receptor was isolated from a middle-aged woman in a cohort exposed to, infected with or recovered from COVID-19 (not recorded which). This sequence joins TRBV29-1 and TRBJ1-5, with D possibly TRBD1 on 6 matching bases. The CDR3 nucleotides are TGCAGCGTCCCTACGGGACATCAGAAAAACAATCAGCCCCAGCATTTT. It specifies CSVPTGHQKNNQPQHF.